These 24 T cell receptor beta chains share one sample of origin, sequenced in a study of T cell repertoires in ileal Crohn's disease. Only in-frame clones appear in the TCRdb table, and some are missing; sequencing was by immunoSEQ multiplex PCR. Of more than 15,000 clones in the sample, over 50% were seen once. Source material: ileal tissue. The origin of the receptors is an adult with Crohn's disease.

The chain carries TRBV30 and TRBJ2-7; TRBD1 matches at 7 bases. Unmatched junction bases numbered 2, after V lost 3 bases and J lost 0 bases. This CDR3 contains 13 residues. Germline CDR1 and CDR2: GTSNPN and SVGIG (reference sequence). The DNA for the CDR3 is TGTGCCTGGAGAAGGGACAGCTCCTACGAGCAGTACTTC. Its protein is CAWRRDSSYEQYF.

CDR3 nucleotide sequence: TGTGCCTGGAGTGTACCCGGGACTAGCGTTTACGAGCAGTACTTC. Its translation: CAWSVPGTSVYEQYF. The rearrangement uses TRBV30 and TRBJ2-7; the match to TRBD2 covers 10 bases. The V gene end was trimmed by 0 bases and the J gene end by 4 bases; junction bases not matched to a gene: 6. The germline gives CDR1 GTSNPN, CDR2 SVGIG (reference sequence). The CDR3 is 15 residues long.

This chain uses TRBV29-1 with TRBJ1-4; no firm D call. The CDR3 length is 13 residues. Germline V gives CDR1 SQVTM, CDR2 ANQGSEA. Trimming took 0 bases from V and 8 from J, leaving 10 bases between them. The CDR3 spells CSVEDPPREKLFF. The CDR3 DNA sequence: TGCAGCGTTGAAGATCCCCCGCGGGAAAAACTGTTTTTT.

The chain carries TRBV4-2 and TRBJ1-1; 9 nucleotides align to TRBD1. CDR1 LGHNA and CDR2 YNFKEQ come from the germline V gene. The V gene end was trimmed by 1 base and the J gene end by 7 bases; junction bases not matched to a gene: 13. The CDR3 extends over 17 amino acids. The CDR3 region is CASSQVGGPGQGFEAFF. The CDR3 bases are TGTGCCAGCAGCCAAGTCGGGGGGCCGGGACAGGGTTTTGAAGCTTTCTTT.

The J gene is TRBJ1-2, the V gene TRBV11-2; D is unclear. This CDR3 has 15 amino acids. Germline values: CDR1 SGHAT, CDR2 FQNNGV. V was trimmed by 0 bases and J by 2 bases, leaving 10 bases between them. This CDR3 reads CASSLEEGMNYGYTF. The CDR3 nucleotides read TGTGCCAGCAGCTTAGAGGAGGGAATGAACTATGGCTACACCTTC.

This sequence joins TRBV6-1 and TRBJ2-1; D is possibly TRBD1 (5 bases). CDR1 and CDR2 from the germline V gene are MNHNS and SASEGT. The CDR3 covers 11 residues. The CDR3 coding sequence is TGTGCGATAAGGGGATACAATGAGCAGTTCTTC. It is translated as CAIRGYNEQFF.

The V and J genes are TRBV7-8 and TRBJ1-2, with D unclear. Germline loops: CDR1 SGHVS, CDR2 FQNEAQ. This CDR3 spans 17 amino acids. Between the trimmed V and J ends, which lost 2 bases and 3 bases, there was a span of 19 bases. The CDR3 nucleotides are TGTGCCAGCAGCTTAAGTTTGCGTGGCGCCCAGGACTATGGCTACACCTTC. Translated, it gives CASSLSLRGAQDYGYTF.

The genes are TRBV5-6 and TRBJ2-7; 8 nucleotides agree with TRBD2. The CDR3 length is 14 residues. The germline V gene has CDR1 SGHDT and CDR2 YYEEEE. V shed 4 bases and J 0 bases; nucleotides not matched to a gene: 3. DNA of the CDR3: TGTGCCAGCAGCGCCGGGGGGGGCTCCTACGAGCAGTACTTC. As protein: CASSAGGGSYEQYF.

The V and J genes are TRBV18 and TRBJ1-2; 8 bases are a match to TRBD1. Trimming cost V 0 bases and J 7 bases; bases outside gene matches: 13. CDR3 length: 17 residues. Germline V gene sequence: CDR1 KGHSH, CDR2 LQKENI. CDR3 nucleotides: TGTGCCAGCTCACCACCGGGGCTCAGGGGGCAAGGAAGTGGCTACACCTTC. Protein product: CASSPPGLRGQGSGYTF.

This sequence joins TRBV29-1 and TRBJ1-2; D not certain. Germline V lookup: CDR1 SQVTM, CDR2 ANQGSEA. The V end lost 0 bases, the J end lost 5 bases, and 19 bases lay between the germline ends. This CDR3 contains 16 residues. CDR3 residues: CSVEDRALGRSYGYTF. CDR3 nucleotide sequence: TGCAGCGTTGAAGATCGGGCGTTGGGGAGATCGTATGGCTACACCTTC.

CDR3 coding DNA: TGCGCCAGCAGCCGGGGCCGACTAGAAAACTACAATGAGCAGTTCTTC. Translating gives CASSRGRLENYNEQFF. V is TRBV4-3 and J is TRBJ2-1; D might be TRBD2 (6 bases). The germline V gene encodes CDR1 LGHNA and CDR2 YSLEER. The CDR3 totals 16 residues. Trimming took off 4 bases at V and 3 bases at J, with 16 bases between the two ends.

The J gene is TRBJ2-1, the V gene TRBV29-1, with 7 bases aligning to TRBD2. The V segment lost 4 bases and the J segment 1 base; nucleotides outside the gene matches: 7. The CDR3 spans 15 residues. Looked up from germline, CDR1 is SQVTM and CDR2 is ANQGSEA. The CDR3 spells CSVGGGSGSYNEQFF. The CDR3 bases are TGCAGCGTTGGGGGGGGGAGTGGGTCCTACAATGAGCAGTTCTTC.

The table lists this clone with a few counts. The rearrangement links TRBV9 to TRBJ2-7, with unresolved D. Per germline, CDR1 SGDLS and CDR2 YYNGEE. Trimming shortened V by 0 bases and J by 1 base, and 11 bases separated the two germline ends. The CDR3 extends over 15 amino acids. CDR3 bases: TGTGCCAGCAGCGTAGATGCGGTTAGTTCCTACGAGCAGTACTTC. Protein product: CASSVDAVSSYEQYF.

The chain employs TRBV2 and TRBJ1-5; no reliable D call. The CDR3 has 13 residues. The germline CDR1 and CDR2 sequences are SNHLY and FYNNEI. V lost 8 bases and J 1 base, leaving 9 bases between the germline ends. The CDR3 loop reads CASGPGSNQPQHF. Written as DNA, the CDR3 is TGTGCCAGCGGCCCCGGGAGCAATCAGCCCCAGCATTTT.

This chain uses TRBV5-1 with TRBJ1-5, with D perhaps matching TRBD1 (6 bases). The germline V and J ends were trimmed by 2 bases and 0 bases, with 9 bases remaining between them. The CDR3 is made up of 15 amino acids. Germline V gene data show CDR1 as SGHRS and CDR2 as YFSETQ. The CDR3 DNA reads TGCGCCAGCAGCTTAACAGGGTATAGCAATCAGCCCCAGCATTTT. It translates to CASSLTGYSNQPQHF.

V and J are TRBV15 and TRBJ1-5, with 7 positions matching TRBD1. The CDR3 loop spans 16 amino acids. Germline V gives CDR1 LNHNV, CDR2 YYDKDF (reference sequence). Trimming removed 0 bases from V and 6 bases from J; junction bases left unmatched: 8. CDR3 bases: TGTGCCACCAGCAGAGAAGGGGCAGGGGGGATTCAGCCCCAGCATTTT. Its protein product is CATSREGAGGIQPQHF.

The gene calls are TRBV5-1 and TRBJ2-1; TRBD1 matches 7 bases. The CDR3 spans 14 residues. Germline loops: CDR1 SGHRS, CDR2 YFSETQ. Trimming removed 1 base from V and 6 bases from J; junction bases left unmatched: 4. CDR3 region: CASSLPAGGNEQFF. CDR3 bases: TGCGCCAGCAGCTTGCCGGCAGGGGGCAATGAGCAGTTCTTC.

The CDR3 bases are TGTGCCATCAGTGGACAGGAGAGCAATCAGCCCCAGCATTTT. As protein: CAISGQESNQPQHF. The chain links TRBV10-3 to TRBJ1-5; D may be TRBD1 (6 bases). CDR3 length equals 14 residues. CDR1 is ENHRY and CDR2 is SYGVKD in the germline V gene. Between the trimmed V and J ends, which lost 4 bases and 1 base, there was a span of 8 bases.

The rearrangement uses TRBV6-5 and TRBJ2-2; D is perhaps TRBD1 (6 bases). The CDR3 loop spans 16 amino acids. The V gene lost 4 bases and the J gene lost 0 bases, with 12 bases spanning the gap. Germline V gene sequence: CDR1 MNHEY, CDR2 SVGAGI. The CDR3 nucleotides read TGTGCCAGCAGTTTTCCGGGACAATCGAACACCGGGGAGCTGTTTTTT. It translates to CASSFPGQSNTGELFF.

Concerning this clone: Other DNA sequences within the sample encode an identical CDR3. The chain uses TRBV7-2 and TRBJ1-3; D might be TRBD1 (5 bases). V dropped 3 bases and J dropped 0 bases, with 6 bases sitting between them. The length of the CDR3 is 14 residues. Germline V gene sequence: CDR1 SGHTA, CDR2 FQGNSA. The CDR3: CASSFGGSGNTIYF. The CDR3 region has the DNA TGTGCCAGCAGCTTCGGGGGCTCTGGAAACACCATATATTTT.

CDR3 DNA: TGCAGCGTCAGGGACAGGGGGCCTGGCTACACCTTC. It codes for CSVRDRGPGYTF. The rearrangement links TRBV29-1 to TRBJ1-2; 12 nucleotides agree with TRBD1. This CDR3 spans 12 amino acids. Per the germline V gene, CDR1 is SQVTM and CDR2 is ANQGSEA. Trimming removed 6 bases from V and 7 bases from J; junction bases left unmatched: 3.

This chain connects TRBV5-4 to TRBJ2-2; D possibly corresponds to TRBD1 (6 bases). The CDR3 extends over 15 amino acids. Trimming removed 4 bases at V and 5 bases at J, with 15 bases between. Germline V CDR1 and CDR2: SGHNT, YYREEE (reference sequence). CDR3 residues: CASSKQGLDTGELFF. DNA of the CDR3: TGTGCCAGCAGCAAACAGGGCTTAGATACCGGGGAGCTGTTTTTT.

This clone was counted only a few times. The rearrangement links TRBV6-1 to TRBJ1-5; D is uncertain. The V gene lost 8 bases and the J gene lost 5 bases, with 10 bases spanning the gap. CDR3 length: 12 residues. The V gene's germline CDR1 is MNHNS and CDR2 SASEGT. The CDR3 region is CASGSGYQPQHF. The DNA for the CDR3 is TGTGCCAGCGGTTCGGGGTATCAGCCCCAGCATTTT.

As for this clone: Other DNA sequences in the same sample also yield this CDR3. The chain uses TRBV14 and TRBJ1-1, with 8 bases lining up with TRBD1. V gave up 2 bases and J gave up 9 bases; unmatched junction bases: 5. Germline CDR1 and CDR2: SGHDN and FVKESK. The CDR3 totals 13 residues. CDR3 nucleotides: TGTGCCAGCAGCCAAATACAGGGGGTCAAAGCTTTCTTT. Protein product: CASSQIQGVKAFF.